The 13 T cell receptor beta chains presented below share a single source sample, sequenced in a study of CD8 T cells in Susac syndrome. Random hexamers were used to reverse transcribe the RNA input (roughly 0.5 to 1 ug). TCRdb used MiXCR to reprocess the immunoSEQ multiplex PCR reads, holding one entry per CDR3 protein. The sample includes around 180,000 distinct CDR3 sequences, about 93% seen only once; the top ten take around 0.09%. Source material: CD4+ T cells from PBMCs. These receptor sequences come from a human donor with multiple sclerosis.

V is TRBV19 and J is TRBJ2-7; TRBD2 is a possible D gene (6 bases). The CDR3 runs 16 residues. The germline V gene has CDR1 LNHDA and CDR2 SQIVND (reference sequence). The V and J ends lost 5 bases and 0 bases respectively, with 17 bases between them. In DNA form, the CDR3 reads TGTGCCAGTAGTCCCGGGGGTCGGCCCAGCTCCTACGAGCAGTACTTC. Its translation is CASSPGGRPSSYEQYF. The variable domain in full, completed from reference TRBV19 and TRBJ2-7, reads DGGITQSPKYLFRKEGQNVTLSCEQNLNHDAMYWYRQDPGQGLRLIYYSQIVNDFQKGDIAEGYSVSREKKESFPLTVTSAQKNPTAFYLCASSPGGRPSSYEQYFGPGTRLTVT.

This chain uses TRBV27 with TRBJ1-1; D is perhaps TRBD1 (5 bases). The CDR3 totals 15 residues. The germline V gene has CDR1 MNHEY and CDR2 SMNVEV (reference sequence). V was trimmed by 5 bases and J by 4 bases, leaving 17 bases between them. CDR3 sequence (DNA): TGTGCCAGCAGTCCCGGGGCCCCCGTGGGCACTGAAGCTTTCTTT. Encoded protein: CASSPGAPVGTEAFF.

The rearrangement uses TRBV20-1 and TRBJ2-1; 10 bases line up with TRBD2. With 5 bases clipped from V and 4 bases from J, the junction kept 8 bases outside the gene matches. The CDR3 consists of 15 residues. From germline, CDR1 is DFQATT and CDR2 SNEGSKA (reference sequence). The CDR3 coding sequence is TGCAGTGCTCAGACTAGCGGGTACCTATACAATGAGCAGTTCTTC. It specifies CSAQTSGYLYNEQFF.

The chain employs TRBV19 and TRBJ1-5; TRBD1 agrees at 7 bases. V gave up 8 bases and J gave up 1 base; unmatched junction bases: 8. This CDR3 has 15 residues. Germline CDR1 reads LNHDA; CDR2 reads SQIVND (reference sequence). The CDR3: CASLTGPGSNQPQHF. The DNA of the CDR3 is TGTGCCAGTCTGACAGGGCCAGGGAGCAATCAGCCCCAGCATTTT.

This clonotype is a singleton in its sample. The chain is built from TRBV12-3 or TRBV12-4 and TRBJ2-5; the match to TRBD1 covers 7 bases. This CDR3 is built from 15 residues. V lost 6 bases and J lost 5; bases outside the gene matches: 12. For the CDR3, the DNA is TGTGCCAGCAGCGCACGACAGGGTATAGGGGAGACCCAGTACTTC. Its translation: CASSARQGIGETQYF.

This CDR3 reads CASSTFSEQYF. The CDR3 region has the DNA TGTGCCAGCAGTACCTTTAGCGAGCAGTACTTC. This rearrangement joins TRBV12-3 or TRBV12-4 to TRBJ2-7; no reliable D call. The CDR3 spans 11 residues. Trimming took off 5 bases at V and 6 bases at J, with 8 bases between the two ends.

The gene calls are TRBV15 and TRBJ2-5, with a tentative D call TRBD2 (5 bases). From germline, CDR1 is LNHNV and CDR2 YYDKDF (reference sequence). This CDR3 has 16 residues. V lost 2 bases and J 2 bases, leaving 15 bases between the germline ends. The CDR3 DNA reads as TGTGCCACCAGCAGACAGCGGCTAGCAGCACAAGAGACCCAGTACTTC. Amino acid sequence: CATSRQRLAAQETQYF.

This sequence joins TRBV29-1 and TRBJ2-7; weak D call: TRBD1 (7 bases). Germline V gives CDR1 SQVTM, CDR2 ANQGSEA. V lost 7 bases to trimming and J lost 4 bases, with 23 bases between them. The CDR3 is made up of 15 amino acids. The CDR3 bases are TGCAGCGCCCGTACCCGGGGGACAGCCTCTTACGAGCAGTACTTC. It yields the protein CSARTRGTASYEQYF.

The chain combines TRBV20-1 with TRBJ1-5; 8 positions match TRBD1. Germline CDR1 reads DFQATT; CDR2 reads SNEGSKA (reference sequence). The CDR3 length is 14 residues. With 6 bases clipped from V and 4 bases from J, the junction kept 8 bases outside the gene matches. The chain's CDR3 is CSALTGGFNQPQHF. CDR3 DNA sequence: TGCAGTGCGCTAACAGGGGGATTTAATCAGCCCCAGCATTTT.

This chain connects TRBV6-1 to TRBJ1-4, with 7 bases fitting TRBD1. Germline-derived CDR1 and CDR2 are MNHNS and SASEGT. This CDR3 has 16 amino acids. V shed 4 bases and J 5 bases; nucleotides not matched to a gene: 10. The CDR3 protein is CASSAPTTGRNEKLFF. In nucleotides, the CDR3 is TGTGCCAGCAGTGCCCCGACGACAGGGAGAAATGAAAAACTGTTTTTT.

V gene TRBV4-1 combines with J gene TRBJ2-7, with D hard to call. CDR3 length: 14 amino acids. Germline CDR1 MGHRA, CDR2 YSYEKL. V lost 2 bases, J lost 9 bases, and 17 bases lay in between. CDR3 bases: TGCGCCAGCAGCCAAACCCCTCTCCAGTGGGCGCAGTACTTC. Amino acids: CASSQTPLQWAQYF.

V is TRBV7-8 and J is TRBJ2-5; TRBD1 or TRBD2 may be the D gene (5 bases each). This CDR3 spans 15 amino acids. The germline V gene encodes CDR1 SGHVS and CDR2 FQNEAQ. The V end was cut by 4 bases, the J end by 2 bases, with 14 bases between. This CDR3 reads CASSYGTVTQETQYF. In DNA form, the CDR3 reads TGTGCCAGCAGCTACGGGACGGTCACTCAAGAGACCCAGTACTTC.

V gene TRBV10-3 combines with J gene TRBJ1-2; no clear D gene. This CDR3 contains 10 residues. Deletions cut 6 bases from V and 5 bases from J, with 4 bases between. Germline loops: CDR1 ENHRY, CDR2 SYGVKD. The CDR3 protein is CAIRQYGYTF. The CDR3 region has the DNA TGTGCCATCAGGCAGTATGGCTACACCTTC.